The clone carrying this TCR beta chain appeared many times. TCRdb re-derived calls from the RT-PCR reads in MiXCR, one entry per CDR3 protein. The repertoire holds around 750,000 distinct CDR3 sequences, with approximately 21% as singletons. This specimen belongs to a study of response to subunit inactivated influenza vaccine. CDR3 size: 15 residues. V was clipped by 6 bases and J by 0 bases, with 12 bases between them. CDR1 is SNHLY, CDR2 FYNNEI, per germline. The chain carries TRBV2 and TRBJ2-1; D gene unclear. The clonotype originates from a man aged 45-65 years who received an inactivated influenza vaccine. The specimen was PBMCs from blood, collected 5 days after vaccination. CDR3 sequence: CASSGQGSSYNEQFF. In DNA form, the CDR3 reads TGTGCCAGCAGCGGGCAAGGTAGCTCCTACAATGAGCAGTTCTTC.